This TCR beta chain was found in a study of cytomegalovirus exposure and HLA in healthy donors. Background on the study: The roughly 110 validation repertoires used the same platform as the 600 to 750 first-cohort repertoires (as reported by a later analysis). Findings and limits, study-wide: Cytomegalovirus association was assigned to 150 to 200 TCR beta chains. Rare TCR sequences dominated, though some public TCRs recurred in many donors. In the 130 or so validation repertoires, a later analysis found that first-cohort TCR clusters tended to co-occur.

The protocol was immunoSEQ multiplex PCR, while the TCRdb copy is restricted to in-frame clones and leaves out a portion. The data show about 150,000 clones, just under 85% seen once. As concerns this clone: Its antigen is currently unknown.

The CDR3 extends over 17 amino acids. Germline V CDR1 and CDR2: SGHDN, FVKESK. With 0 bases clipped from V and 5 bases from J, the junction kept 9 bases outside the gene matches. The chain joins TRBV14 to TRBJ2-2, with TRBD2 identical over 7 bases. Material: PBMCs. The source of this sequence is a man aged 25-45 years in good health and CMV-seropositive. CDR3 bases: TGTGCCAGCAGCCAAGATTTAGGGACTATAAGAACCGGGGAGCTGTTTTTT. Its protein product is CASSQDLGTIRTGELFF.